Included here is one T cell receptor (beta chain) sequence, with context. Antigen specificity is unknown. Assay used: immunoSEQ multiplex PCR; TCRdb lists only in-frame clones, some missing. The sample shows approximately 110,000 clones, roughly 66% of them seen only once. The data were obtained in a study of shared clonotypes between healthy human individuals. The study's findings and limits: In general, naive subsets displayed greater estimated richness than memory subsets did.

Germline values: CDR1 SEHNR, CDR2 FQNEAQ (reference sequence). The V end lost 5 bases, the J end lost 7 bases, and 24 bases lay between the germline ends. The CDR3 is 17 residues long. The receptor comes from a woman in her twenties or thirties in good health. V usage is TRBV7-9 and J usage is TRBJ2-1; D might be TRBD2 (6 bases). The material sequenced was memory CD8+ T cells sorted from blood. Documented subset: CD45RO+ cells pooled with CCR7-negative TemRA cells. The CDR3 DNA follows: TGTGCCAGCAGCCCCTCGGGCCTTACCCTAGGGAGGAATGAGCAGTTCTTC. Translating it yields CASSPSGLTLGRNEQFF.